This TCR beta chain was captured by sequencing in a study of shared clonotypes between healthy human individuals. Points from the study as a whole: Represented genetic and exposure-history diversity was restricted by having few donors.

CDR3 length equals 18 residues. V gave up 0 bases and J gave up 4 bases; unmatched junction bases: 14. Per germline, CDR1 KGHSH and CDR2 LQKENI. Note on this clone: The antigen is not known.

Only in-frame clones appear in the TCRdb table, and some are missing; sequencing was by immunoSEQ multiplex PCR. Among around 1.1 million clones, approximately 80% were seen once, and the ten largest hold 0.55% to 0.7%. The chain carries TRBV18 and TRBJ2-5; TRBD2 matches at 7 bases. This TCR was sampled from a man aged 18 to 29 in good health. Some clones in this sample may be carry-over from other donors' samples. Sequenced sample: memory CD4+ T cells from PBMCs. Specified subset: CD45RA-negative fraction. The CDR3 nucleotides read TGTGCCAGCTCACCACCGATCACTTACAGTGGGGGGGGAGAGACCCAGTACTTC. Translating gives CASSPPITYSGGGETQYF.